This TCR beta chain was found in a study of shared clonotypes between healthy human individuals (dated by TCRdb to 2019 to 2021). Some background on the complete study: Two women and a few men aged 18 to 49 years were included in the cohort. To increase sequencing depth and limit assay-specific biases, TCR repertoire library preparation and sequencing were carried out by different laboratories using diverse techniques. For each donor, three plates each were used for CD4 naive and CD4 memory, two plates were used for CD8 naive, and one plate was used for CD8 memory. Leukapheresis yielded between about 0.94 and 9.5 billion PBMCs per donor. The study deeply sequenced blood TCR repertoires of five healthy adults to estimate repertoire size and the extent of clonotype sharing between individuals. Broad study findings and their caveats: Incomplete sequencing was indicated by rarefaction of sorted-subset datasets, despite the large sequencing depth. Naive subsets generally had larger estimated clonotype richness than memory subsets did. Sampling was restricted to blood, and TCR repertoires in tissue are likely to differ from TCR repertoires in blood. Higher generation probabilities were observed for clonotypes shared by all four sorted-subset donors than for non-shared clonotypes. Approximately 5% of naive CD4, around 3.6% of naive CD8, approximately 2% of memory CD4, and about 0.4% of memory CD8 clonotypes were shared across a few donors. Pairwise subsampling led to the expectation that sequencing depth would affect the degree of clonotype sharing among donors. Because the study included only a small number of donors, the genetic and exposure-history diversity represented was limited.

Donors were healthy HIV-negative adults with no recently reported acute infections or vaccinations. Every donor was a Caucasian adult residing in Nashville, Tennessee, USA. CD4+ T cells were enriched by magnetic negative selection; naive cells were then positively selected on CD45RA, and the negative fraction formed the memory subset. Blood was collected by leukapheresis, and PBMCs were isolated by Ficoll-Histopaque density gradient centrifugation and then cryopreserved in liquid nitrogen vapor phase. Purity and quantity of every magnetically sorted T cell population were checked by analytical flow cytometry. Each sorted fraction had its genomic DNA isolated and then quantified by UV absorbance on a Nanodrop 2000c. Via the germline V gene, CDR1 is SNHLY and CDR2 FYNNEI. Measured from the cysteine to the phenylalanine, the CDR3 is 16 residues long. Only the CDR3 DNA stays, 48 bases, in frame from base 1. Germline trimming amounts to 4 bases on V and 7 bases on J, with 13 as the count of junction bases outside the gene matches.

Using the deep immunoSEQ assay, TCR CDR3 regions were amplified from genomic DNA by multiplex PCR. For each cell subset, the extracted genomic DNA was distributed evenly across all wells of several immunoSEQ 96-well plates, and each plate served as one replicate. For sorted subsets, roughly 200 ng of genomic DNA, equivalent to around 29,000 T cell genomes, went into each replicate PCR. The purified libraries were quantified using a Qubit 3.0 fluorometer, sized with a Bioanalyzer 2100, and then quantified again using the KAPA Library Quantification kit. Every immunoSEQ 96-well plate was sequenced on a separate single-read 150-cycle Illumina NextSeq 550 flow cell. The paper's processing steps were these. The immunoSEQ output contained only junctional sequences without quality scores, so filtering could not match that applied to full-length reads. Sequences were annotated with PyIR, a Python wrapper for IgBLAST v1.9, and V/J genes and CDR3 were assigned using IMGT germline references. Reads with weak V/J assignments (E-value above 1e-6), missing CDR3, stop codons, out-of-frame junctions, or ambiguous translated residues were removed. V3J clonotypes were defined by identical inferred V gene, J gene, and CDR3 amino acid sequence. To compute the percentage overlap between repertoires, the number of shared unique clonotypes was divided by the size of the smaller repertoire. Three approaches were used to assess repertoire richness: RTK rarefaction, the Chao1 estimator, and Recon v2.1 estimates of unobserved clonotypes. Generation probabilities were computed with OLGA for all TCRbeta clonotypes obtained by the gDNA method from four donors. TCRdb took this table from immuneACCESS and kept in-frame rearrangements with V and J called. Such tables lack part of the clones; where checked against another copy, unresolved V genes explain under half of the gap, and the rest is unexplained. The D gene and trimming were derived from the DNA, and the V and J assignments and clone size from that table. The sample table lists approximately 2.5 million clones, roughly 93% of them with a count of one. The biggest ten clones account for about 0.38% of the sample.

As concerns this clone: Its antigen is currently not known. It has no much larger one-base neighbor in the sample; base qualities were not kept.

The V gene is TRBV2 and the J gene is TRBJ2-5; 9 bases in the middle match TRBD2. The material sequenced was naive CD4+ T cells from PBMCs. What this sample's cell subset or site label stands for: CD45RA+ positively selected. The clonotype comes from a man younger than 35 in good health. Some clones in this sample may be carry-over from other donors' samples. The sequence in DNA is TGTGCCAGCAGTGGAGGGCTAGCGGGACTAAGGGGGACCCAGTACTTC. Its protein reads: CASSGGLAGLRGTQYF. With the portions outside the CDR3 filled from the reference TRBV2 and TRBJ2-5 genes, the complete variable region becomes EPEVTQTPSHQVTQMGQEVILRCVPISNHLYFYWYRQILGQKVEFLVSFYNNEISEKSEIFDDQFSVERPDGSNFTLKIRSTKLEDSAMYFCASSGGLAGLRGTQYFGPGTRLLVL.